Below are 31 T cell receptor beta chains sequenced from a single sample in a study of CD8+ T cells in alopecia areata. Treatment indicated: oral pan-JAK inhibitor, 5-10 mg twice daily. Following RNA extraction, reverse transcription yielded cDNA that acted as the sequencing template. Method: immunoSEQ multiplex PCR; TCRdb's copy keeps in-frame clones and lacks some. The table shows 170,000 or so clones, with roughly 53% occurring only once. The material sequenced was CD8+ T cells sorted from blood, taken at week 24, from a patient treated with tofacitinib. The receptor set was obtained from a human donor with alopecia areata.

This clone was observed a handful of times. This sequence joins TRBV14 and TRBJ2-5; 8 bases agree with TRBD2. The CDR3 consists of 20 residues. CDR1 is SGHDN, CDR2 FVKESK, per germline. The J segment lost 4 bases and the V segment lost 2 bases, leaving 21 bases of the junction unmatched. The CDR3 sequence is CASSQRAGVSGPSRRETQYF. CDR3 DNA: TGTGCCAGCAGCCAACGAGCGGGGGTGTCGGGGCCCTCTCGCCGAGAGACCCAGTACTTC.

The chain employs TRBV27 and TRBJ2-1; the match to TRBD2 covers 11 bases. Trimming cost V 5 bases and J 7 bases; bases outside gene matches: 4. The germline CDR1 and CDR2 sequences are MNHEY and SMNVEV (reference sequence). The CDR3 length is 14 residues. The CDR3, as DNA: TGTGCCAGCAGTCCCCCTAGCGGGGGGAATGAGCAGTTCTTC. Translating gives CASSPPSGGNEQFF.

This chain connects TRBV27 to TRBJ2-7; D may correspond to TRBD1 or TRBD2 (5 bases each). This CDR3 contains 14 residues. The V gene's germline CDR1 is MNHEY and CDR2 SMNVEV (reference sequence). The V end lost 4 bases, the J end lost 3 bases, and 13 bases lay between the germline ends. The CDR3, as DNA: TGTGCCAGCAGTTGGGGACGGGGTGGCTACGAGCAGTACTTC. This gives the protein CASSWGRGGYEQYF.

This clone was counted between two and nine times. This sequence joins TRBV2 and TRBJ2-1, with TRBD2 matching over 14 bases. The CDR3 runs 14 residues. CDR1 is SNHLY, CDR2 FYNNEI, per germline. The ends lost 6 bases at V and 8 bases at J; junction bases unmatched: 3. The CDR3 spells CASRRTSGGHEQFF. The DNA of the CDR3 is TGTGCCAGCAGGCGGACTAGCGGGGGGCATGAGCAGTTCTTC.

The chain couples TRBV13 to TRBJ2-7; TRBD2 matches 7 bases. Unmatched junction bases numbered 12, after V lost 4 bases and J lost 3 bases. Germline assignment: CDR1 PRHDT and CDR2 FYEKMQ (reference sequence). The CDR3 covers 16 residues. For the CDR3, the DNA is TGTGCCAGCAGCTCATTTCACCAGCGGGGAGTCTACGAGCAGTACTTC. It yields the protein CASSSFHQRGVYEQYF.

V is TRBV5-4 and J is TRBJ2-5, with D perhaps being TRBD1 or TRBD2 (5 bases each). Between the trimmed V and J ends, which lost 4 bases and 3 bases, there was a span of 16 bases. The CDR3 spans 15 residues. Germline assignment: CDR1 SGHNT and CDR2 YYREEE (reference sequence). CDR3 in DNA: TGTGCCAGCAGCAAGGGGACCGACTCAAAAGAGACCCAGTACTTC. It translates to CASSKGTDSKETQYF.

V and J are TRBV27 and TRBJ2-1; D is possibly TRBD2 (6 bases). This CDR3 region has 13 residues. V dropped 6 bases and J dropped 7 bases, with 13 bases sitting between them. CDR1 and CDR2 from the germline V gene are MNHEY and SMNVEV (reference sequence). In DNA, the CDR3 is TGTGCCAGCAGCCCCACTAGCCGGAATGAGCAGTTCTTC. Translated: CASSPTSRNEQFF.

The genes are TRBV7-9 and TRBJ2-3; tentatively, D is TRBD1 (6 bases). The CDR3 consists of 10 residues. CDR1 and CDR2 (germline): SEHNR, FQNEAQ (reference sequence). Trimming stripped 11 bases from V and 3 bases from J, with 6 bases between. This CDR3 is CAQGTDTQYF. The CDR3 DNA sequence: TGTGCCCAGGGGACAGATACGCAGTATTTT. The full variable domain, its missing parts supplied by reference TRBV7-9 and TRBJ2-3, is DTGVSQNPRHKITKRGQNVTFRCDPISEHNRLYWYRQTLGQGPEFLTYFQNEAQLEKSRLLSDRFSAERPKGSFSTLEIQRTEQGDSAMYLCAQGTDTQYFGPGTRLTVL.

The V and J genes are TRBV30 and TRBJ2-3, with D maybe TRBD1 (6 bases). The CDR3 runs 14 residues. V lost 3 bases to trimming and J lost 3 bases, with 13 bases between them. Looked up from germline, CDR1 is GTSNPN and CDR2 is SVGIG (reference sequence). This chain's CDR3 is CAWSPGVRTDTQYF. The CDR3 nucleotides read TGTGCCTGGAGCCCAGGGGTCCGTACAGATACGCAGTATTTT.

This sequence joins TRBV30 and TRBJ2-5, with 10 nucleotides matching TRBD2. The CDR3 runs to 16 residues. Germline V gene lookup returns CDR1 GTSNPN and CDR2 SVGIG (reference sequence). With V trimmed by 0 bases and J by 3 bases, 7 bases remained unmatched. The CDR3 spells CAWSVNGLAEKETQYF. CDR3 bases: TGTGCCTGGAGTGTAAATGGACTAGCGGAAAAAGAGACCCAGTACTTC.

The J gene is TRBJ1-1, the V gene TRBV14; weak D call: TRBD1 (6 bases). Germline CDR1 and CDR2: SGHDN and FVKESK. V lost 3 bases, J lost 8 bases, and 10 bases lay in between. There are 12 residues in the CDR3. CDR3 sequence: CASSHTTGEAFF. For the CDR3, the DNA is TGTGCCAGCAGCCACACCACAGGGGAAGCTTTCTTT.

The V and J genes are TRBV9 and TRBJ1-1; TRBD1 matches 8 bases. CDR3 size: 13 residues. J gave up 6 bases and V 4 bases, and 5 bases lay outside the gene matches. Per the germline V gene, CDR1 is SGDLS and CDR2 is YYNGEE. The CDR3 protein is CASSPGGKAEAFF. For the CDR3, the DNA is TGTGCCAGCAGCCCAGGGGGCAAGGCTGAAGCTTTCTTT.

This clone came up once. This chain joins TRBV30 and TRBJ1-1; D not resolved. Germline loops: CDR1 GTSNPN, CDR2 SVGIG (reference sequence). Between the trimmed V and J ends, which lost 0 bases and 8 bases, there was a span of 16 bases. This CDR3 region has 14 residues. DNA of the CDR3: TGTGCCTGGAGTGTATTCCACGTTGATCAAGAAGCTTTCTTT. Translation: CAWSVFHVDQEAFF.

The chain is built from TRBV6-6 and TRBJ2-6; 7 bases map to TRBD1. Germline CDR1 MNHNY, CDR2 SVGAGI (reference sequence). The J segment lost 4 bases and the V segment lost 6 bases, leaving 6 bases of the junction unmatched. The CDR3 covers 15 residues. CDR3 nucleotides: TGTGCCAGCAGAGAGGGGGCGAACGGGGCCAACGTCCTGACTTTC. Encoded protein: CASREGANGANVLTF.

This clone was seen a handful of times. The chain carries TRBV27 and TRBJ2-7; a possible D gene is TRBD1 (7 bases). CDR3 size: 16 residues. V was trimmed by 6 bases and J by 3 bases, leaving 21 bases between them. The germline V gene has CDR1 MNHEY and CDR2 SMNVEV (reference sequence). The CDR3 DNA follows: TGTGCCAGCAGCTTAGCCCGGACAGGACTAAACTACGAGCAGTACTTC. This sequence encodes CASSLARTGLNYEQYF.

The gene calls are TRBV4-1 and TRBJ2-7; 13 bases fit TRBD2. This CDR3 is built from 15 residues. V was clipped by 4 bases and J by 2 bases; unmatched bases: 2. The germline gives CDR1 MGHRA, CDR2 YSYEKL. The chain's CDR3 is CASSPGLAGTYEQYF. The CDR3, as DNA: TGCGCCAGCAGCCCGGGACTAGCGGGAACCTACGAGCAGTACTTC.

This sequence joins TRBV6-5 and TRBJ2-7, with 9 nucleotides matching TRBD1. V lost 4 bases, J lost 4 bases, and 11 bases stayed unmatched. The V gene's germline CDR1 is MNHEY and CDR2 SVGAGI. This CDR3 region has 16 residues. CDR3 nucleotide sequence: TGTGCCAGCAGTTTCCCCGTGGGACAGGGTGTTTACGAGCAGTACTTC. It yields the protein CASSFPVGQGVYEQYF.

This chain links TRBV14 with TRBJ2-4; D gene ambiguous. V was cut by 1 base and J by 9 bases, with 4 bases left in between. CDR1 and CDR2 from the germline V gene are SGHDN and FVKESK. This CDR3 is built from 11 residues. CDR3 sequence: CASSQGSIQYF. The CDR3 bases are TGTGCCAGCAGCCAAGGATCCATTCAGTACTTC.

A remark on this clone: One junction end disagrees with the germline gene, perhaps due to a read error. Other nucleotide sequences in the sample specify the same CDR3. This chain links TRBV13 with TRBJ2-5, with D unresolved. The CDR3 is 12 residues long. Germline V gene lookup returns CDR1 PRHDT and CDR2 FYEKMQ (reference sequence). The CDR3 nucleotides read TGTGCCAGCAGCCTAGGTCAAGAGACCCAGTACTTC. Encoded protein: CASSLGQETQYF.

The gene calls are TRBV5-1 and TRBJ1-3; D may be TRBD1 (6 bases). CDR1 and CDR2 (germline): SGHRS, YFSETQ. V dropped 0 bases and J dropped 3 bases, with 16 bases sitting between them. The CDR3 is 17 amino acids. The CDR3 bases are TGCGCCAGCAGCTTGGGCCCAGGGGAGAGCAGTGGAAACACCATATATTTT. Protein: CASSLGPGESSGNTIYF.

The CDR3 DNA reads TGTGCCAGCAGCCCAGCAGGAGATACGCAGTATTTT. Encoded protein: CASSPAGDTQYF. This sequence joins TRBV7-9 and TRBJ2-3; D is unclear. Germline V gene sequence: CDR1 SEHNR, CDR2 FQNEAQ (reference sequence). The CDR3 has 12 amino acids. With 5 bases removed from V and 5 bases from J, the gap between germline ends came to 8 bases. Variable domain in full (rest from reference TRBV7-9 and TRBJ2-3): DTGVSQNPRHKITKRGQNVTFRCDPISEHNRLYWYRQTLGQGPEFLTYFQNEAQLEKSRLLSDRFSAERPKGSFSTLEIQRTEQGDSAMYLCASSPAGDTQYFGPGTRLTVL.

This chain connects TRBV30 to TRBJ2-7; 12 positions agree with TRBD1. There are 14 residues in the CDR3. Germline CDR1 is GTSNPN and CDR2 is SVGIG (reference sequence). Unmatched junction bases numbered 8, after V lost 8 bases and J lost 3 bases. The CDR3 sequence is CATSGTGGLYEQYF. The CDR3 DNA reads as TGTGCCACCTCCGGGACAGGGGGCCTCTACGAGCAGTACTTC.

For this clone: Other DNA sequences in this sample translate to the same CDR3. The chain joins TRBV25-1 to TRBJ1-2; D gene uncertain. V was shortened by 3 bases and J by 4 bases, with 9 bases between the two germline ends. Per germline, CDR1 MGHDK and CDR2 SYGVNS. There are 13 residues in the CDR3. The CDR3 coding sequence is TGTGCCAGCAGTGATGGATATCGCTATGGCTACACCTTC. It yields the protein CASSDGYRYGYTF.

The chain links TRBV7-2 to TRBJ2-7; TRBD2 might be the D (5 bases). This CDR3 is built from 14 residues. Trimming took 1 base from V and 7 from J, leaving 14 bases between them. Germline CDR1 SGHTA, CDR2 FQGNSA. CDR3: CASSLGAVTGEQYF. The DNA for the CDR3 is TGTGCCAGCAGCTTAGGTGCAGTCACGGGGGAGCAGTACTTC.

The chain couples TRBV30 to TRBJ1-3; 11 nucleotides match TRBD1. The V gene end was trimmed by 2 bases and the J gene end by 8 bases; junction bases not matched to a gene: 8. This CDR3 has 15 amino acids. Per germline, CDR1 GTSNPN and CDR2 SVGIG (reference sequence). The CDR3 here is CAWSIGQGARDTIYF. As DNA, the CDR3 is TGTGCCTGGAGTATCGGACAGGGGGCTAGGGACACCATATATTTT.

This chain uses TRBV11-1 with TRBJ2-5; the match to TRBD1 covers 8 bases. Per germline, CDR1 SGHAT and CDR2 FQDESV (reference sequence). J was trimmed by 0 bases and V by 5 bases; bases with no gene match: 8. The CDR3 is made up of 16 amino acids. CDR3 protein: CASSTQRTGNQETQYF. DNA of the CDR3: TGTGCCAGCAGCACTCAAAGGACAGGGAACCAAGAGACCCAGTACTTC.

The rearrangement uses TRBV30 and TRBJ2-5, with 8 nucleotides matching TRBD1. The V gene's germline CDR1 is GTSNPN and CDR2 SVGIG (reference sequence). Germline trimming cut 6 bases from V and 0 bases from J; bases unmatched to any gene: 9. The CDR3 loop spans 15 amino acids. The CDR3 spells CACVPGQANQETQYF. The CDR3 DNA reads TGTGCCTGTGTCCCGGGACAGGCTAACCAAGAGACCCAGTACTTC. The full variable domain, in which reference TRBV30 and TRBJ2-5 provide the parts outside the CDR3, is SQTIHQWPATLVQPVGSPLSLECTVEGTSNPNLYWYRQAAGRGLQLLFYSVGIGQISSEVPQNLSASRPQDRQFILSSKKLLLSDSGFYLCACVPGQANQETQYFGPGTRLLVL.

This clone was observed once. V usage is TRBV7-9 and J usage is TRBJ2-5, with D perhaps assigned TRBD1 or TRBD2 (5 bases each). Trimming pared 6 bases from V and 1 base from J, leaving 9 bases between. The CDR3 consists of 13 residues. Germline CDR1 SEHNR, CDR2 FQNEAQ (reference sequence). CDR3 region: CASSRDPQETQYF. CDR3 DNA sequence: TGTGCCAGCAGTCGGGACCCCCAAGAGACCCAGTACTTC. The variable domain in full, with the rest retrieved from reference TRBV7-9 and TRBJ2-5, is DTGVSQNPRHKITKRGQNVTFRCDPISEHNRLYWYRQTLGQGPEFLTYFQNEAQLEKSRLLSDRFSAERPKGSFSTLEIQRTEQGDSAMYLCASSRDPQETQYFGPGTRLLVL.

This clone was seen just once. The V and J genes are TRBV21-1 and TRBJ2-5; the table names TRBD1, a call not compared with the DNA. TRBV21-1 is marked as a pseudogene. The CDR3 has 13 residues. The chain's CDR3 is CASSKYRGKTQYF. The CDR3 bases are TGTGCCAGCAGCAAATACAGGGGGAAGACCCAGTACTTC.

The J gene is TRBJ2-3, the V gene TRBV19; 7 positions agree with TRBD1. V lost 5 bases, J lost 3 bases, and 11 bases stayed unmatched. CDR3 length: 16 residues. Germline assignment: CDR1 LNHDA and CDR2 SQIVND (reference sequence). CDR3 DNA sequence: TGTGCCAGTAGTGCTCCGCCAGGGACAGCTACAGATACGCAGTATTTT. It is translated as CASSAPPGTATDTQYF.

The V and J genes are TRBV2 and TRBJ2-1, with D possibly being TRBD1 or TRBD2 (5 bases each). Trimming took off 7 bases at V and 10 bases at J, with 11 bases between the two ends. In germline, CDR1 is SNHLY, CDR2 FYNNEI. The CDR3 extends over 11 amino acids. CDR3 sequence: CASIQGTEQFF. In nucleotides, the CDR3 is TGTGCCAGCATTCAAGGGACGGAGCAGTTCTTC.